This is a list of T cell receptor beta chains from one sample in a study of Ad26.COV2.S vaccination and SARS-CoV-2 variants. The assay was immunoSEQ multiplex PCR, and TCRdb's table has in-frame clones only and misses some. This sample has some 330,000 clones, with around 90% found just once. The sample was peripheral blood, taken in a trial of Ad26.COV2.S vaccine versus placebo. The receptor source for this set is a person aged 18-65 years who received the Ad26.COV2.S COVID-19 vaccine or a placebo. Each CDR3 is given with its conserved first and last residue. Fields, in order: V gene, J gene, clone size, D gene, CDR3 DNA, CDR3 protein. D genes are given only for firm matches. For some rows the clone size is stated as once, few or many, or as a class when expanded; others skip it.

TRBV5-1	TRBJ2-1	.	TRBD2	TGCGCCAGCAGCCCCTCCCTCAGCGGGAGGGCCTCGGAGTTCTTC	CASSPSLSGRASEFF
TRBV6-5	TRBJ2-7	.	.	TGTGCCAGCACTACCCTAGGGAACAGCTACGAGCAGTACTTC	CASTTLGNSYEQYF
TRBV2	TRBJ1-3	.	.	TGTGCCAGCAGGGACTCTGGAAACACCATATATTTT	CASRDSGNTIYF
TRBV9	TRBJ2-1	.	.	TGTGCCAGCAGCGTAGTCCCCACAGAAGTTTCACCCAATGAGCAGTTCTTC	CASSVVPTEVSPNEQFF
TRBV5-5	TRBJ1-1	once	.	TGTGCCAGCAGCTTCATGAACACTGAAGCTTTCTTT	CASSFMNTEAFF
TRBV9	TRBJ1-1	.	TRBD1	TGTGCCAGCAGCTCAGGGGGCAGGGGTGGCACTGAAGCTTTCTTT	CASSSGGRGGTEAFF
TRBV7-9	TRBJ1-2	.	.	TGTGCCAGCAGCCGTAGTCTGAGAGGTGATGACTATGGCTACACCTTC	CASSRSLRGDDYGYTF
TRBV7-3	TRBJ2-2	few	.	TGTGCCAGCAGCCCTCGTTTGACGAACACCGGGGAGCTGTTTTTT	CASSPRLTNTGELFF
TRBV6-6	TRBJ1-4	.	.	TGTGCCAGCAGTCCGACAGCAACTAATGAAAAACTGTTTTTT	CASSPTATNEKLFF
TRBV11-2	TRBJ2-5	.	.	TGTGCCAGCAGCCTCGTAGGCGGGGCGCAAGAGACCCAGTACTTC	CASSLVGGAQETQYF
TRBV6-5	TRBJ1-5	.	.	TGTGCCAGCAGTTGCCCAGGGACCCCTCGTCAGCCCCAGCATTTT	CASSCPGTPRQPQHF
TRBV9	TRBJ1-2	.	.	TGTGCCAGCAGCCCAGGGTTTACGGCCTTAGGGTATGGCTACACCTTC	CASSPGFTALGYGYTF
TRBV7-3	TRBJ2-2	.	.	TGTGCCAGCAGCGTACAGGGCTGGGGGACCGGGGAGCTGTTTTTT	CASSVQGWGTGELFF
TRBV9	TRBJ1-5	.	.	TGTGTCAGCAGCGTAGTTGGCAATCAGCCCCAGCATTTT	CVSSVVGNQPQHF
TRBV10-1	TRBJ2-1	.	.	TGCGCCAGCAGTGAGTCACCCTGGGACACCGAGCAGTTCTTC	CASSESPWDTEQFF
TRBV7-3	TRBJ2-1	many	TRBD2	TGTGCCAGCAGCACTAGCGGGAGTGAGCAGTTCTTC	CASSTSGSEQFF
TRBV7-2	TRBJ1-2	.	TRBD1	TGTGCCAGCAGCTCACCCGCCAGGGACAGGGTCTATGGCTACACCTTC	CASSSPARDRVYGYTF
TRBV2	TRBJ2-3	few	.	TGTGCCAGCAGAGCACCCCGGATGAGAGATACGCAGTATTTT	CASRAPRMRDTQYF
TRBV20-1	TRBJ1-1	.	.	TGCAGTGCTCCAGATCTAGCTGAAGCTTTCTTT	CSAPDLAEAFF
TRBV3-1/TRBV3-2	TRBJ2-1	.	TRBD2	TGTGCCAGCAGCCTTAAGCGGGGGGATGTGGCCTACAATGAGCAGTTCTTC	CASSLKRGDVAYNEQFF
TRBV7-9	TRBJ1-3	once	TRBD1	TGTGCCAGCAGCCCCGGGACAGGGTCGCAGAACACCATATATTTT	CASSPGTGSQNTIYF
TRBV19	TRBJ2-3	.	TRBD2	TGTGCCAGTAGTATTGCGGGGGGATTAGATACGCAGTATTTT	CASSIAGGLDTQYF
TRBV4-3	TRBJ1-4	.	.	TGCGCCAGCAGCCCAGTTTTAAGGGAATATGAAAAACTGTTTTTT	CASSPVLREYEKLFF
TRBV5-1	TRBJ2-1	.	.	TGCGCCAGCAGCTTGGCTTCCGGGCCCCGGAATGAGCAGTTCTTC	CASSLASGPRNEQFF
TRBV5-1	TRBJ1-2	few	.	TGCGCCAGCAGGCTGGCCCAGGGGACTCACTATGGCTACACCTTC	CASRLAQGTHYGYTF
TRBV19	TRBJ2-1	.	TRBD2	TGTGCCAGTACCGTTAGCGGGGGGGGATACAATGAGCAGTTCTTC	CASTVSGGGYNEQFF
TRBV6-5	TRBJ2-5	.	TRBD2	TGTGCCAGCAGTTCCCCGGGACTAGCCATAGAGACCCAGTACTTC	CASSSPGLAIETQYF
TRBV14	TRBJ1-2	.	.	TGTGCCAGCAGCCAAGGTTGGACGGGAGGGAATGGCTACACCTTC	CASSQGWTGGNGYTF
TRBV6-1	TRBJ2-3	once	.	TGTGCCAGCAGTGATCAGCCTAGCACAGATACGCAGTATTTT	CASSDQPSTDTQYF
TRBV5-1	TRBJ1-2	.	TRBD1	TGCGCCAGCAGCTTGGGACAGGGTACACATGGCTACACCTTC	CASSLGQGTHGYTF
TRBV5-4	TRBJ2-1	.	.	TGTGCCAGCAGCCGAGCTCTATTCTCCTACAATGAGCAGTTCTTC	CASSRALFSYNEQFF
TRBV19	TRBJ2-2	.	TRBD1	TGTGCCAGTAGTATAGGGACAGGGGCTGGCACCGGGGAGCTGTTTTTT	CASSIGTGAGTGELFF
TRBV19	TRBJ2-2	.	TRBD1	TGTGCCGGGGGACAGATGAACACCGGGGAGCTGTTTTTT	CAGGQMNTGELFF
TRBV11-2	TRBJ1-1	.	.	TGTGCCAGCAGCTTAGTCCGGAGTGGAGAAGCTTTCTTT	CASSLVRSGEAFF
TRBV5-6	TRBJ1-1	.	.	TGTGCCAGCAGCTTGGATTCACTTATGAACACTGAAGCTTTCTTT	CASSLDSLMNTEAFF
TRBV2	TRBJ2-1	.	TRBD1	TGTGCCGGACGGAAGGGACAGGCCTACAATGAGCAGTTCTTC	CAGRKGQAYNEQFF
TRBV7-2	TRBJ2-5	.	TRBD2	TGTGCCAGCAGCTTATCGACTAGCGGGGGGCAGACCCAGTACTTC	CASSLSTSGGQTQYF
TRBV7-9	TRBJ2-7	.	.	TGTGCCAGCAGCTCGCCCAAAGACAGCTTATCCTCCTACGAGCAGTACTTC	CASSSPKDSLSSYEQYF
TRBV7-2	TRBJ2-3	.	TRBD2	TGTGCCAGCAGCTCACCTACGAGGGACTATCTTACCACAGATACGCAGTATTTT	CASSSPTRDYLTTDTQYF
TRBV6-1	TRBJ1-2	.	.	TGTGCCAGCAGTGAGGCGGTGGACGGGCGAGGAGGCTACACCTTC	CASSEAVDGRGGYTF
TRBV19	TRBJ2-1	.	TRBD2	TGTGCCAGTAGTCCTTCCAGCGGGAGGGTACGGAATGAGCAGTTCTTC	CASSPSSGRVRNEQFF